This T cell receptor beta chain was documented in a study of T cell clones after liver transplantation. Study context: Three of eight recipients were HCV-positive; others had non-autoimmune, non-viral indications.

Per the germline V gene, CDR1 is SNHLY and CDR2 is FYNNEI. The CDR3 sequence is 11 residues long. V lost 6 bases, J lost 4 bases, and 6 bases lay in between. Sequencing used immunoSEQ multiplex PCR; TCRdb keeps in-frame clones, though not all of them. The repertoire has thousands of clones, about 40% of them found once; the top ten carry 13%. Regarding this clone: Its antigen is unidentified.

TCRbeta sequences of proliferating CFSE-low MLR cells were labeled alloreactive. Pre-transplant recipient cells responded to graft donor PBMCs, splenocytes, lymph-node cells, or third-party PBMCs. The J gene is TRBJ2-5, the V gene TRBV2, with TRBD2 as a possible D gene (6 bases). The clonotype was recovered from a human patient who received a liver transplant. Some T cells may trace back to the graft donor. What was sequenced was CD4+ T cells from cultured PBMCs. The CDR3 DNA follows: TGTGCCAGCAGGGGGGGAGAGACCCAGTACTTC. Translating gives CASRGGETQYF.